What follows describes a single T cell receptor beta chain. Data came from immunoSEQ multiplex PCR; TCRdb stores just in-frame clones and leaves some out. The sample lists about 10,000 clones; over 75% were seen once. The sample comes from a study of tumor T cells in aggressive B-cell lymphoma. The CDR3 totals 13 residues. The germline V gene has CDR1 SGHVS and CDR2 FQNEAQ. With V trimmed by 1 base and J by 6 bases, 2 bases remained unmatched. The clonotype was recovered from an adult with diffuse large B cell lymphoma. The sequencing input was tumor tissue. The V and J genes are TRBV7-8 and TRBJ1-2, with TRBD1 matching 7 bases. In DNA form, the CDR3 reads TGTGCCAGCAGCTTAGGACAGGGCCATGGCTACACCTTC. Protein sequence: CASSLGQGHGYTF.